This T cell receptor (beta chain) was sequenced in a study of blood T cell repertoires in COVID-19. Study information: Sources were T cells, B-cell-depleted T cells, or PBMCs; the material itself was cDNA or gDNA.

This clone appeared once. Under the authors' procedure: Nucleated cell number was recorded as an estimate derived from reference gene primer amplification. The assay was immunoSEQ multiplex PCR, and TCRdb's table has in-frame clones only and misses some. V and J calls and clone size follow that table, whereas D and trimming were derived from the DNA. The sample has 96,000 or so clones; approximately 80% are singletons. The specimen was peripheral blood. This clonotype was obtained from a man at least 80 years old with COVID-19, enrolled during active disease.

The CDR3 loop reads CASSLQTDTYEQYF. The CDR3 DNA reads as TGCGCCAGCAGCCTCCAGACGGACACCTACGAGCAGTACTTC. The J gene is TRBJ2-7, the V gene TRBV5-1; perhaps TRBD1 as D (5 bases). CDR1 is SGHRS, CDR2 YFSETQ, per germline. V dropped 4 bases and J dropped 2 bases, with 13 bases sitting between them. This CDR3 has 14 amino acids.